These 9 T cell receptor beta chains share one sample of origin, sequenced in a study of OX40 agonist ivuxolimab in advanced cancers. Profiling relied on immunoSEQ multiplex PCR, and the TCRdb table lists in-frame clones only, not all of them. Among tens of thousands of clones listed, 86% were seen once. Source: CD4+ or CD8+ T cells sorted from blood, taken in a trial of the OX40 agonist ivuxolimab. The receptors were sampled from an adult with an advanced solid tumor such as melanoma, head and neck, liver or kidney cancer.

In this sample, this clone turned up once. The genes are TRBV4-1 and TRBJ1-6, with TRBD1 matching over 7 bases. Germline V gene lookup returns CDR1 MGHRA and CDR2 YSYEKL. This CDR3 is 14 amino acids long. V trimming: 8 bases; J trimming: 10 bases; junction bases outside the gene matches: 11. CDR3 amino acids: CASGHRGGESPLHF. For the CDR3, the DNA is TGCGCCAGCGGACACAGGGGCGGGGAGTCACCCCTCCACTTT.

The chain links TRBV27 to TRBJ2-7; D is undetermined. CDR1 MNHEY and CDR2 SMNVEV come from the germline V gene (reference sequence). CDR3 length: 11 amino acids. V lost 3 bases and J lost 7, with 7 bases in between. DNA for the CDR3: TGTGCCAGCAGTTTCGGTGGGGAGCAGTACTTC. It specifies CASSFGGEQYF.

The rearrangement joins TRBV28 to TRBJ1-6; 8 nucleotides align to TRBD1. CDR3 size: 14 residues. Germline assignment: CDR1 MDHEN and CDR2 SYDVKM. V gave up 5 bases and J gave up 10 bases; unmatched junction bases: 7. The CDR3 DNA follows: TGTGCCAGCAGTAGGGACAGGCGTGAGTCACCCCTCCACTTT. This sequence encodes CASSRDRRESPLHF.

This clone has only a few counts. CDR3 in amino acids: CATNRQGDGHNSPLHF. As DNA, the CDR3 is TGTGCCACGAACCGTCAGGGGGACGGGCATAATTCACCCCTCCACTTT. V usage is TRBV28 and J usage is TRBJ1-6; TRBD1 matches 7 bases. Per the germline V gene, CDR1 is MDHEN and CDR2 is SYDVKM. This CDR3 has 16 residues. The trim removed 10 bases at V and 5 bases at J, leaving 14 bases unmatched.

This clone was recorded only once. The gene calls are TRBV6-1 and TRBJ2-7; TRBD2 might be the D (5 bases). Germline V gene data show CDR1 as MNHNS and CDR2 as SASEGT. The CDR3 is 13 residues long. The V gene lost 6 bases and the J gene lost 0 bases, with 9 bases spanning the gap. The CDR3: CASRSTTSYEQYF. The CDR3 nucleotides are TGTGCCAGCAGATCGACTACCTCCTACGAGCAGTACTTC.

The chain couples TRBV7-8 to TRBJ1-2; TRBD1 is a possible D gene (5 bases). Trimming took off 4 bases at V and 4 bases at J, with 19 bases between the two ends. CDR1 and CDR2 (germline): SGHVS, FQNEAQ. The CDR3 length is 16 residues. The CDR3 protein is CASSSLTPGLGYGYTF. The DNA for the CDR3 is TGTGCCAGCAGCTCGCTTACCCCGGGACTCGGCTATGGCTACACCTTC. The full variable domain, its missing parts supplied by reference TRBV7-8 and TRBJ1-2, is GAGVSQSPRYKVAKRGQDVALRCDPISGHVSLFWYQQALGQGPEFLTYFQNEAQLDKSGLPSDRFFAERPEGSVSTLKIQRTQQEDSAVYLCASSSLTPGLGYGYTFGSGTRLTVV.

The CDR3 region is CASSEWTARDTQYF. CDR3 bases: TGCGCCAGCAGTGAGTGGACGGCCCGAGATACGCAGTATTTT. The chain recombines TRBV10-1 with TRBJ2-3; D remains ambiguous. The CDR3 loop spans 14 amino acids. The ends were cut back, 1 base at V and 5 bases at J, with 10 bases in the middle. Germline CDR1 is WNHNN and CDR2 is SYGVQD (reference sequence).

The chain employs TRBV6-5 and TRBJ1-1, with D maybe TRBD1 (5 bases). V lost 4 bases to trimming and J lost 6 bases, with 18 bases between them. The CDR3 contains 15 residues. CDR1 and CDR2 (germline): MNHEY, SVGAGI. The CDR3 nucleotides read TGTGCCAGCAGTTCTCGGACATTACGGAGCCCTGAAGCTTTCTTT. As protein: CASSSRTLRSPEAFF.

The J gene is TRBJ2-4, the V gene TRBV28, with 10 bases identical to TRBD2. Trimming cost V 2 bases and J 1 base; bases outside gene matches: 5. The V gene's germline CDR1 is MDHEN and CDR2 SYDVKM. The CDR3 covers 17 residues. The CDR3 DNA reads as TGTGCCAGCAGTTTACCCGGACTAGCGGCGGCCAAAAACATTCAGTACTTC. Encoded protein: CASSLPGLAAAKNIQYF.